The text below deals with one T cell receptor beta chain. No antigen is known for it. Sequencing relied on a cDNA template that was reverse transcribed from extracted RNA. Assay used: immunoSEQ multiplex PCR; TCRdb lists only in-frame clones, some missing. The sample lists 95,000 to 120,000 clones; 45% to 70% were seen once. The researchers isolated CD4+ and CD8+ T cells from PBMCs by sorting. These data come from a study of CD8+ T cells in alopecia areata. Findings of the study overall: Besides other cells, scalp samples also yield sequences of resident alphabeta T cells from normal skin. It was lesional scalp, especially alopecia totalis/universalis, that showed higher clonality than normal scalp.

Sequencing was done on a sample of CD8+ T cells sorted from blood. This sequence was found in a human donor in good health.

The DNA for the CDR3 is TGTGCCTGTTTCCCTGGGGGGGGTTCGAGCTATGGCTACACCTTC. Residues: CACFPGGGSSYGYTF. The chain has TRBV30 and TRBJ1-2; tentatively, D is TRBD1 (5 bases). V shed 6 bases and J shed 4 bases, with 21 bases lying between them. There are 15 residues in the CDR3. Looked up from germline, CDR1 is GTSNPN and CDR2 is SVGIG (reference sequence).